The source of this T cell receptor (beta chain) is a study of blood T cell repertoires in COVID-19. About the study: Samples representing acute and convalescent COVID-19 were sourced from the United States, Italy and Spain.

In the original processing: Nucleated cell number was recorded as an estimate derived from reference gene primer amplification. Clones were sequenced by immunoSEQ multiplex PCR, and TCRdb holds only the in-frame ones, with some missing. V and J calls and clone size are as listed in that table; D and trimming were resolved from the DNA. The data show around 170,000 clones, around 80% seen once. V was trimmed by 0 bases and J by 1 base, leaving 7 bases between them. The CDR3 has 15 residues. Germline V gives CDR1 MNHEY, CDR2 SVGAGI. This clone was seen a handful of times. The clonotype comes from a man in his sixties or seventies with active or convalescent COVID-19. The rearrangement links TRBV6-5 to TRBJ2-4, with D perhaps TRBD2 (5 bases). Sample: peripheral blood. The CDR3 DNA is TGTGCCAGCAGTTACTCTTGGGAGGCCAAAAACATTCAGTACTTC. Translating gives CASSYSWEAKNIQYF.